This T cell receptor (beta chain) was identified during a study of T cells in Graves' hyperthyroidism and ophthalmopathy. This clonotype came up many times. The CDR3 runs to 15 residues. The germline V gene has CDR1 MDHEN and CDR2 SYDVKM. V lost 5 bases, J lost 2 bases, and 13 bases lay in between. Regions amplified from RNA transcripts were the TCR beta CDR3 regions. TCR CDR3 regions were first amplified by RT-PCR with HTBI primers. Each CDR3 protein is one row after TCRdb ran MiXCR on the multiplex PCR reads. This sample has 90,000 to 120,000 distinct CDR3 sequences; 15% to 20% occur once, and the top ten carry under 45%.

The V and J genes are TRBV28 and TRBJ1-3, with a weak D call TRBD1 (6 bases). This TCR derives from a woman between 45 and 65 years old with Graves' hyperthyroidism. The sample consisted of blood. The CDR3 loop reads CASSKSRGPGNTIYF. CDR3 DNA sequence: TGTGCCAGCAGTAAGTCGCGGGGGCCTGGAAACACCATATATTTT.